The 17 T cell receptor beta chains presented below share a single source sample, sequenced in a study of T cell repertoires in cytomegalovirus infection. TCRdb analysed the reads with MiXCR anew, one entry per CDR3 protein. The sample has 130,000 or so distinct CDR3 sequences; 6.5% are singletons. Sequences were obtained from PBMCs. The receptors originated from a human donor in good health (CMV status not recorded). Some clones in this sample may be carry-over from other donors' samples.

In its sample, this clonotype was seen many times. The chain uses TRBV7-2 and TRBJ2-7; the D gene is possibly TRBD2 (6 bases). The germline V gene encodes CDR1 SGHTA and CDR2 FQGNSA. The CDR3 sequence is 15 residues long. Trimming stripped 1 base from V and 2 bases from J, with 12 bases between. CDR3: CASSLVPSATYEQYF. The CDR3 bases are TGTGCCAGCAGCTTAGTTCCTAGCGCCACCTACGAGCAGTACTTC.

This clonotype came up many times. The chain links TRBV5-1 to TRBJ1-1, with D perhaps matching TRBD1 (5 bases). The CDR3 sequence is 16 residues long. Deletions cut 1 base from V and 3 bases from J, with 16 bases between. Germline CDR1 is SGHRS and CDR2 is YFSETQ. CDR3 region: CASSLKVAGRYTEAFF. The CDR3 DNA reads TGCGCCAGCAGCTTGAAGGTGGCAGGGAGGTACACTGAAGCTTTCTTT.

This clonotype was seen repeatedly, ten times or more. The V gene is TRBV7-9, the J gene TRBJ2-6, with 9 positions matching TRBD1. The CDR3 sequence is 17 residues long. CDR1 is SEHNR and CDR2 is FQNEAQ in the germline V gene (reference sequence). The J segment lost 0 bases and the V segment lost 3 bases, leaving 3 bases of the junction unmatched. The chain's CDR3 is CASSFGTGNSGANVLTF. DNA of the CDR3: TGTGCCAGCAGCTTCGGGACAGGGAACTCTGGGGCCAACGTCCTGACTTTC.

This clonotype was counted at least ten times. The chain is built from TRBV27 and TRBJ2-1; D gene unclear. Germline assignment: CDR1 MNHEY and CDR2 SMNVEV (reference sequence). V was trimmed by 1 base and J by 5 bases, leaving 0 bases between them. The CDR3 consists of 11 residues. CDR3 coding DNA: TGTGCCAGCAGTTTATACAATGAGCAGTTCTTC. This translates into CASSLYNEQFF.

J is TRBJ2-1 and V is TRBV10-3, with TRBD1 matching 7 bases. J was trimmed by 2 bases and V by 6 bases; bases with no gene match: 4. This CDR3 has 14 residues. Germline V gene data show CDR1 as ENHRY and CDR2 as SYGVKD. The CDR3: CAISRDSAYNEQFF. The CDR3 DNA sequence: TGTGCCATCAGCCGGGACAGCGCCTACAATGAGCAGTTCTTC.

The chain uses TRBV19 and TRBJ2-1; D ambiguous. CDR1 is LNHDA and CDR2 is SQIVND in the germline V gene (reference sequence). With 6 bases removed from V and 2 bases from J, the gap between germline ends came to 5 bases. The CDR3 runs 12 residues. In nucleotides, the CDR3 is TGTGCCAGTAGAACTCCCTACAATGAGCAGTTCTTC. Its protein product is CASRTPYNEQFF.

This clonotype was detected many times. The CDR3 spells CASSSRTGAGYGYTF. The CDR3 DNA reads as TGTGCCAGCAGCTCCAGGACAGGGGCAGGCTATGGCTACACCTTC. J is TRBJ1-2 and V is TRBV7-2, with TRBD1 identical over 9 bases. J lost 4 bases, V lost 4 bases, and 7 bases had no gene match. Germline V CDR1 and CDR2: SGHTA, FQGNSA. The CDR3 spans 15 residues.

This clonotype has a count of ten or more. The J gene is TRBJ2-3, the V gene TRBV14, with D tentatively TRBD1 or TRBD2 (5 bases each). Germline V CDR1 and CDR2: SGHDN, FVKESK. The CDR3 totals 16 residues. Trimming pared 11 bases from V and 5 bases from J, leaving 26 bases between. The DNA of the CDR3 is TGTGCCCCAAAGGGAGACTTTGCTCCAAGGGGAGATACGCAGTATTTT. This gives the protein CAPKGDFAPRGDTQYF.

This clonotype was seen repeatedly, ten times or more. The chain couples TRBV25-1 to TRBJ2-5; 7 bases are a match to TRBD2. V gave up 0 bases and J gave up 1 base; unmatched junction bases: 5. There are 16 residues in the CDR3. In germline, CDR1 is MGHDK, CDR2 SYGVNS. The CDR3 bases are TGTGCCAGCAGTGAATATCAAGCGGGGATCCAAGAGACCCAGTACTTC. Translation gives CASSEYQAGIQETQYF.

The CDR3: CSARDLGDSTYEQYF. The CDR3 DNA sequence: TGCAGTGCTAGAGATCTGGGGGACAGTACCTACGAGCAGTACTTC. The chain recombines TRBV20-1 with TRBJ2-7; TRBD1 agrees at 7 bases. The CDR3 runs to 15 residues. CDR1 and CDR2 (germline): DFQATT, SNEGSKA (reference sequence). Trimming at V came to 0 bases and at J to 2 bases, leaving 7 bases not matched to a gene.

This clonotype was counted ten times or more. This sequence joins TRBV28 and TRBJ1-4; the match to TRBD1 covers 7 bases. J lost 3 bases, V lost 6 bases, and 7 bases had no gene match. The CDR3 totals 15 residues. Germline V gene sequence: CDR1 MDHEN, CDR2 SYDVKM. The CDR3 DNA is TGTGCCAGCAGCAACCCAGGGGGGGCTAATGAAAAACTGTTTTTT. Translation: CASSNPGGANEKLFF.

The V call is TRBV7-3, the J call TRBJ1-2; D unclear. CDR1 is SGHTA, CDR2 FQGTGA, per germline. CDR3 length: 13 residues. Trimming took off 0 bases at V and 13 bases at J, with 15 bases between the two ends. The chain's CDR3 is CASSLTGKERATF. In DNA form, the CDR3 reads TGTGCCAGCAGCTTAACGGGGAAGGAACGTGCCACCTTC. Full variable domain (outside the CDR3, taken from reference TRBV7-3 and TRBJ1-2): GAGVSQTPSNKVTEKGKYVELRCDPISGHTALYWYRQSLGQGPEFLIYFQGTGAADDSGLPNDRFFAVRPEGSVSTLKIQRTERGDSAVYLCASSLTGKERATFGSGTRLTVV.

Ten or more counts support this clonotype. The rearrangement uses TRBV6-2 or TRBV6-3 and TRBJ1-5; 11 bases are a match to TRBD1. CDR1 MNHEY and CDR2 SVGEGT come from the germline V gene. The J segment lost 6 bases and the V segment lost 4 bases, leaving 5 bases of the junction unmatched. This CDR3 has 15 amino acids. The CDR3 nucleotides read TGTGCCAGCAGTTCGGACAGGGGGCTGGGTCAGCCCCAGCATTTT. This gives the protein CASSSDRGLGQPQHF.

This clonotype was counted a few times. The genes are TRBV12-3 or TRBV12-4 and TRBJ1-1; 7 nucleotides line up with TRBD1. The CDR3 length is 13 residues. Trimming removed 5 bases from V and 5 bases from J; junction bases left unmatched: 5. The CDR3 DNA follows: TGTGCCAGCAGTACAGGGGAGGGGACTGAAGCTTTCTTT. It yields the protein CASSTGEGTEAFF.

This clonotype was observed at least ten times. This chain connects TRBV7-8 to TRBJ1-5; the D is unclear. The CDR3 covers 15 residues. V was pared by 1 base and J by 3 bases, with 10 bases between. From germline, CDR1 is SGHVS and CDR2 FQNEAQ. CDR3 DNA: TGTGCCAGCAGCTTAGGGGTTAACCTCAATCAGCCCCAGCATTTT. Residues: CASSLGVNLNQPQHF.

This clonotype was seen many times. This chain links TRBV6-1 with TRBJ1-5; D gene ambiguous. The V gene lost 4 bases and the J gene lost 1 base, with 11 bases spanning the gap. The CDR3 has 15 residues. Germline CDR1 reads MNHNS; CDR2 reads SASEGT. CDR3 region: CASSARTVSNQPQHF. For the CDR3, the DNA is TGTGCCAGCAGTGCTCGGACGGTGAGCAATCAGCCCCAGCATTTT.

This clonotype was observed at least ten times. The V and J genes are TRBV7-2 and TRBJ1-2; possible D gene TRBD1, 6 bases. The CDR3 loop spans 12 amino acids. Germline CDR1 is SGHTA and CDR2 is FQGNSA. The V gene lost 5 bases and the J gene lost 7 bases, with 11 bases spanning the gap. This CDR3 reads CASSPWGAGYTF. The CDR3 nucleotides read TGTGCCAGCAGCCCCTGGGGGGCTGGCTACACCTTC.